The text below deals with one T cell receptor (beta chain). This record comes from a study of blood T cell repertoires in COVID-19. Turning to the study itself: Nucleic acid was either cDNA or gDNA, and it came from T cells, B-cell-depleted T cells, or PBMCs.

As originally analysed: Reference gene primer amplification gave estimated nucleated cell counts. TCRdb keeps only in-frame clones here, not all; method: immunoSEQ multiplex PCR. D and trimming come from the DNA, and the V and J calls and clone size come from that table. The table has about 69,000 clones, more than 75% seen once; the top ten hold roughly 50%. Trimming shortened V by 8 bases and J by 2 bases, and 9 bases separated the two germline ends. Germline assignment: CDR1 MDHEN and CDR2 SYDVKM. The CDR3 consists of 12 residues. The V gene is TRBV28, the J gene TRBJ1-2, with D possibly TRBD1 on 5 matching bases. The sequenced sample was peripheral blood. The source is a human donor in a cohort sampled during active COVID-19. The CDR3 region is CASVRENYGYTF. In DNA, the CDR3 is TGTGCCAGCGTCAGGGAAAACTATGGCTACACCTTC.